These T cell receptor beta chains were read from a single sample in a study of T cell responses to AZD1222 COVID-19 vaccine. Only in-frame clones appear in the TCRdb table, and some are missing; sequencing was by immunoSEQ multiplex PCR. The table has 100,000 to 150,000 clones, just under 95% seen once. Specimen: peripheral blood, collected on day 0 of AZD1222 vaccination. The receptor source for this set is an adult in good health. The CDR3 runs from the conserved cysteine through the conserved F or W. The D gene is left open where the match is weak. Not all rows give a size; the values are once, few, many and, for expanded clones, a class.

d_gene: -
j_gene: TRBJ2-7
v_gene: TRBV11-2
abundance: -
CDR3aa: CASSLDSYLSYEQYF
CDR3nt: TGTGCCAGCAGCTTAGACTCCTATCTCTCCTACGAGCAGTACTTC

d_gene: -
j_gene: TRBJ1-2
v_gene: TRBV10-3
abundance: -
CDR3aa: CAISEPGRQGYTF
CDR3nt: TGTGCCATCAGTGAGCCGGGACGGCAGGGCTACACCTTC

d_gene: TRBD2
j_gene: TRBJ2-7
v_gene: TRBV18
abundance: -
CDR3aa: CASSPGQGTSGSYEQYF
CDR3nt: TGTGCCAGCTCACCGGGACAGGGAACTAGCGGGAGCTACGAGCAGTACTTC

d_gene: -
j_gene: TRBJ1-1
v_gene: TRBV12-3/TRBV12-4
abundance: -
CDR3aa: CASSPPVGAGF
CDR3nt: TGTGCCAGCAGTCCGCCCGTTGGGGCGGGCTTT

d_gene: -
j_gene: TRBJ1-5
v_gene: TRBV6-2/TRBV6-3
abundance: few
CDR3aa: CASSWTENQPQHF
CDR3nt: TGTGCCAGCAGTTGGACGGAAAATCAGCCCCAGCATTTT

d_gene: -
j_gene: TRBJ2-1
v_gene: TRBV3-1/TRBV3-2
abundance: -
CDR3aa: CASNFGGQNEQFF
CDR3nt: TGTGCCAGCAACTTCGGGGGGCAGAATGAGCAGTTCTTC

d_gene: -
j_gene: TRBJ2-1
v_gene: TRBV4-3
abundance: -
CDR3aa: CASSLQAGGSYNEQFF
CDR3nt: TGCGCCAGCAGCCTACAAGCGGGTGGCTCCTACAATGAGCAGTTCTTC

d_gene: TRBD1
j_gene: TRBJ1-2
v_gene: TRBV7-9
abundance: -
CDR3aa: CASSLDATGDRGYTF
CDR3nt: TGTGCCAGCAGCTTAGACGCGACAGGGGATCGTGGCTACACCTTC

d_gene: -
j_gene: TRBJ1-5
v_gene: TRBV10-2
abundance: -
CDR3aa: CASSDGGGNQPQHF
CDR3nt: TGCGCCAGCAGTGATGGGGGTGGGAATCAGCCCCAGCATTTT

d_gene: TRBD1
j_gene: TRBJ2-2
v_gene: TRBV19
abundance: few
CDR3aa: CASSGTGTGELFF
CDR3nt: TGTGCCAGCTCCGGGACAGGCACCGGGGAGCTGTTTTTT

d_gene: -
j_gene: TRBJ2-5
v_gene: TRBV5-4
abundance: -
CDR3aa: CASSEGPETQYF
CDR3nt: TGTGCCAGCAGCGAGGGACCAGAGACCCAGTACTTC

d_gene: -
j_gene: TRBJ1-6
v_gene: TRBV25-1
abundance: -
CDR3aa: CASSEGQGNSPLHF
CDR3nt: TGTGCCAGCAGTGAAGGTCAGGGGAATTCACCCCTCCACTTT

d_gene: -
j_gene: TRBJ2-7
v_gene: TRBV5-1
abundance: -
CDR3aa: CASSVTSREWGSYEQYF
CDR3nt: TGCGCCAGCAGTGTCACCTCTCGGGAGTGGGGCTCCTACGAGCAGTACTTC

d_gene: -
j_gene: TRBJ1-4
v_gene: TRBV29-1
abundance: -
CDR3aa: CSVLPGAGAEKLFF
CDR3nt: TGCAGCGTTTTACCAGGGGCCGGAGCTGAAAAACTGTTTTTT

d_gene: -
j_gene: TRBJ1-4
v_gene: TRBV30
abundance: once
CDR3aa: CAWSVTLPNEKLFF
CDR3nt: TGTGCCTGGAGTGTTACGTTGCCGAATGAAAAACTGTTTTTT

d_gene: -
j_gene: TRBJ2-2
v_gene: TRBV5-4
abundance: -
CDR3aa: CASSLARPPNTGELFF
CDR3nt: TGTGCCAGCAGCTTGGCCAGACCTCCGAACACCGGGGAGCTGTTTTTT

d_gene: -
j_gene: TRBJ1-6
v_gene: TRBV6-5
abundance: -
CDR3aa: CASSYSRTAYSPLHF
CDR3nt: TGTGCCAGCAGTTACTCGAGAACAGCGTATTCACCCCTCCACTTT

d_gene: TRBD2
j_gene: TRBJ2-5
v_gene: TRBV27
abundance: few
CDR3aa: CASRPTGWTSGSRVTQYF
CDR3nt: TGTGCCAGCAGACCTACGGGTTGGACTAGCGGGAGTAGGGTGACCCAGTACTTC

d_gene: TRBD1
j_gene: TRBJ1-2
v_gene: TRBV20-1
abundance: -
CDR3aa: CSASPGQGASGYTF
CDR3nt: TGCAGTGCGAGTCCGGGACAGGGGGCAAGTGGCTACACCTTC

d_gene: -
j_gene: TRBJ1-3
v_gene: TRBV11-2
abundance: -
CDR3aa: CASSLVARPNTIYF
CDR3nt: TGTGCCAGCAGCTTAGTCGCCAGACCCAACACCATATATTTT

d_gene: TRBD1
j_gene: TRBJ1-5
v_gene: TRBV7-2
abundance: -
CDR3aa: CASSGTGEGVQPQHF
CDR3nt: TGTGCCAGCAGCGGGACAGGGGAGGGGGTTCAGCCCCAGCATTTT

d_gene: TRBD1
j_gene: TRBJ1-2
v_gene: TRBV2
abundance: -
CDR3aa: CASGTGFPSYGYTF
CDR3nt: TGTGCCAGCGGGACAGGGTTCCCCAGCTATGGCTACACCTTC

d_gene: -
j_gene: TRBJ1-6
v_gene: TRBV30
abundance: -
CDR3aa: CAWGMTGYPGNTYNSPLHF
CDR3nt: TGTGCCTGGGGAATGACGGGGTACCCGGGAAACACCTATAATTCACCCCTCCACTTT